This entry describes one TCR beta chain. V gave up 1 base and J gave up 4 bases; unmatched junction bases: 6. CDR1 and CDR2 (germline): SGHRS, YFSETQ. The CDR3 consists of 16 residues. This entry is derived from a study of blood T cell repertoires in COVID-19. Per the original data handling: Amplification from reference gene primers served as the basis for estimated nucleated cell counts. The table came from immunoSEQ multiplex PCR; TCRdb's copy has only in-frame clones and leaves some out. That table furnishes V, J and clone size, whereas the DNA furnished D and trimming. The sample includes about 29,000 clones, around 90% seen only once; the top ten take roughly 3.9%.

This sequence joins TRBV5-1 and TRBJ2-5, with 11 bases that match TRBD2. This receptor was identified in a human donor in a cohort sampled during active COVID-19. The sequencing input was peripheral blood. CDR3 amino acids: CASSLTSGGLPETQYF. In DNA form, the CDR3 reads TGCGCCAGCAGCTTGACTAGCGGGGGTCTGCCAGAGACCCAGTACTTC.